This T cell receptor (beta chain) was profiled in a study of T cells after yellow fever vaccination (dated by TCRdb to about 2019). The study in broad terms: The SMART-Seq v4 Ultra Low Input RNA kit was used to prepare libraries from fractions with low cell numbers. Two healthy male donors made up the cohort, one aged 18 to 30 years and the other aged 30 to 40 years. Blood was collected at multiple timepoints before and after primary and secondary immunization, and bulk PBMC replicates and cell subsets were isolated. To follow T-cell clones before and after primary and booster YFV17D yellow fever vaccination, bulk TCR alpha and beta repertoires were sequenced over time. Broader findings and caveats from the paper: FACS-sorted repertoires could contain abundant contaminating clonotypes from the bulk population, so computational filtering was required. A small share of clonotypes was detected in both CD4 and CD8 compartments, with the overlap likely arising from convergent recombination. Most clones expanded after primary vaccination (96% of CD4 and roughly 88% of CD8) were re-detected after the booster, suggesting that broad memory maintenance occurred. Because only a couple of donors were included in the study, the extent to which the findings can be generalized is limited. The secondary T-cell response was found to be weaker but faster than the primary response, with a peak reached on day 5 rather than on day 15.

The treatment or condition label, as the study defines it: live attenuated yellow fever vaccine strain. At each blood-draw timepoint, two biological replicates of bulk PBMCs were collected. A standard Ficoll-Paque protocol was used to isolate PBMCs from peripheral blood. TriZol was used to extract RNA from bulk PBMCs, CD4 and CD8 fractions, and dextramer-positive and dextramer-negative fractions. TCR cDNA was made using 5'RACE template switching, a step that added a universal primer site and unique molecular identifiers. cDNA synthesis was primed from both the TCR alpha and TCR beta constant segments. Libraries were amplified in two PCR steps, with sample barcodes and sequencing adapters added in the second step. Sequencing of libraries was performed on Illumina HiSeq 2500 (2x100 bp) or NovaSeq (2x150 bp). For the original study's pipeline: Reads were demultiplexed and collapsed into UMI consensus sequences with MIGEC, and V(D)J alignment was performed with MiXCR. Vaccine-responding clonotypes were defined with edgeR using replicate PBMC samples, requiring FDR below 0.01 and a log2 fold change above 5 up to day 15. Bulk clonotypes were assigned CD4 or CD8 identity according to which sequenced CD4 or CD8 repertoire held them at higher abundance. Using fastp trimming at Q25 and MiXCR clonotype assembly, TCRdb reanalyzed the public sequencing data and kept in-frame beta chains. When rows share a CDR3 protein, they turn into one entry using the most common DNA and genes. These V and J calls derive from TCRdb rather than the authors' analysis. This sample is represented by some 600,000 distinct CDR3 sequences; 9% to 15% of them were singletons. The biggest ten clones account for under 15% of the sample.

This clonotype was found a few times. Its recognized antigen is unknown. Base qualities are not at hand, and no much larger clone is one base apart. The germline V gene provides CDR1 LGHNA and CDR2 YSLEER. From the cysteine through the phenylalanine, the CDR3 covers 13 amino acids. Here the CDR3 DNA is all that survives: 39 bases in frame from base 1. V sheds 1 base and J sheds 7 bases, leaving 7 bases between their ends. The material was PBMCs, obtained on the day of the yellow fever booster vaccination. The sequence joins TRBV4-3 to TRBJ2-2, with the D gene not confidently named. The receptor was derived from a man between 25 and 39 years old who received the YFV17D yellow fever vaccine. The CDR3 here reads CASSQVSDGELFF. The DNA sequence follows: TGCGCCAGCAGCCAAGTATCCGACGGGGAGCTGTTTTTT.